Below are 26 T cell receptor beta chains sequenced from a single sample in a study of technical replicates of blood from several donors. Measured with immunoSEQ multiplex PCR; TCRdb has only the in-frame clones, and not every one. The top ten clones hold roughly 0.25% of a sample with 85,000 to 90,000 clones, around 92% of them seen once. The specimen sequenced was T cells isolated from PBMCs. These receptors were taken from a human donor in good health.

The chain carries TRBV27 and TRBJ2-7; 11 bases map to TRBD1. This CDR3 contains 14 residues. Trimming cost V 5 bases and J 6 bases; bases outside gene matches: 6. CDR1 and CDR2 (germline): MNHEY, SMNVEV (reference sequence). The CDR3 reads CASSPGQGASEQYF. CDR3 coding DNA: TGTGCCAGCAGTCCCGGACAGGGGGCATCCGAGCAGTACTTC.

This chain uses TRBV2 with TRBJ2-3; D possibly corresponds to TRBD1 (6 bases). V lost 4 bases and J 2 bases, leaving 7 bases between the germline ends. Germline loops: CDR1 SNHLY, CDR2 FYNNEI. CDR3 length: 13 residues. CDR3 sequence (DNA): TGTGCCAGCAGTGTGGGGGCCACAGATACGCAGTATTTT. Translation: CASSVGATDTQYF.

The chain couples TRBV5-1 to TRBJ2-3; D gene ambiguous. Germline V gene lookup returns CDR1 SGHRS and CDR2 YFSETQ. Trimming removed 1 base at V and 5 bases at J, with 5 bases between. This CDR3 spans 12 amino acids. CDR3 region: CASSLLRDTQYF. The CDR3 DNA reads TGCGCCAGCAGCTTGTTGAGAGATACGCAGTATTTT.

This clone was observed once. This sequence joins TRBV5-1 and TRBJ1-3, with 12 bases identical to TRBD1. The CDR3 totals 15 residues. Trimming cost V 3 bases and J 4 bases; bases outside gene matches: 2. The germline gives CDR1 SGHRS, CDR2 YFSETQ. The CDR3 loop is CASSSGTGGGNTIYF. CDR3 DNA sequence: TGCGCCAGCAGCTCCGGGACAGGGGGCGGAAACACCATATATTTT.

This clone was recorded only once. This chain uses TRBV11-2 with TRBJ2-7; D unresolved. The germline V gene has CDR1 SGHAT and CDR2 FQNNGV. The CDR3 length is 16 residues. V was pared by 5 bases and J by 0 bases, with 17 bases between. The CDR3 protein is CASSHPFAQSSYEQYF. CDR3 nucleotides: TGTGCCAGCAGCCATCCATTCGCACAGAGCTCCTACGAGCAGTACTTC.

The chain uses TRBV9 and TRBJ2-7; 10 bases are a match to TRBD2. J lost 2 bases, V lost 2 bases, and 4 bases had no gene match. CDR1 SGDLS and CDR2 YYNGEE come from the germline V gene. CDR3 length: 15 amino acids. The CDR3 here is CASSVGTSAAYEQYF. The CDR3 DNA is TGTGCCAGCAGCGTCGGGACTAGCGCCGCCTACGAGCAGTACTTC.

The chain couples TRBV11-2 to TRBJ1-5; 8 positions match TRBD1. This CDR3 region has 13 residues. Per germline, CDR1 SGHAT and CDR2 FQNNGV. Germline trimming cut 2 bases from V and 6 bases from J; bases unmatched to any gene: 0. CDR3 in DNA: TGTGCCAGCAGCTTACAGGGGGCTCAGCCCCAGCATTTT. Translated, it gives CASSLQGAQPQHF.

CDR3 in amino acids: CASSDLRGLRYEQYF. The CDR3 region has the DNA TGTGCCAGCAGTGATTTGCGGGGGCTAAGGTACGAGCAGTACTTC. This sequence joins TRBV6-1 and TRBJ2-7, with a tentative D call TRBD2 (7 bases). The CDR3 is made up of 15 amino acids. The V end was cut by 3 bases, the J end by 4 bases, with 16 bases between. Germline CDR1 and CDR2: MNHNS and SASEGT.

The genes are TRBV20-1 and TRBJ1-1; the D is unclear. The CDR3 sequence is 11 residues long. CDR1 and CDR2 (germline): DFQATT, SNEGSKA (reference sequence). Deletions cut 2 bases from V and 2 bases from J, with 3 bases between. The CDR3 region has the DNA TGCAGTGCTAGACAAAACACTGAAGCTTTCTTT. The encoded protein is CSARQNTEAFF.

This chain connects TRBV30 to TRBJ2-7; the match to TRBD2 covers 7 bases. CDR3 length: 14 amino acids. The ends lost 7 bases at V and 4 bases at J; junction bases unmatched: 13. Germline CDR1 is GTSNPN and CDR2 is SVGIG (reference sequence). CDR3 DNA sequence: TGTGCCTCTCAACCGGGGGGATCGACGTACGAGCAGTACTTC. Residues: CASQPGGSTYEQYF.

The rearrangement links TRBV30 to TRBJ2-5; TRBD1 might be the D (6 bases). V was shortened by 3 bases and J by 4 bases, with 12 bases between the two germline ends. Germline V gene data show CDR1 as GTSNPN and CDR2 as SVGIG (reference sequence). The CDR3 is made up of 13 amino acids. CDR3 amino acids: CAWSRGIGETQYF. CDR3 nucleotide sequence: TGTGCCTGGAGCAGGGGAATCGGAGAGACCCAGTACTTC.

The chain combines TRBV6-5 with TRBJ2-1; D may be TRBD2 (6 bases). CDR1 MNHEY and CDR2 SVGAGI come from the germline V gene. The ends were cut back, 6 bases at V and 6 bases at J, with 18 bases in the middle. The CDR3 has 15 amino acids. Here the CDR3 reads CASRRTALRGNEQFF. The DNA for the CDR3 is TGTGCCAGCAGGCGGACGGCGCTGCGGGGCAATGAGCAGTTCTTC.

This clone occurred once. The CDR3 DNA is TGTGCCAGCAGCGGTGGGGCAGACATGAACACTGAAGCTTTCTTT. Translating gives CASSGGADMNTEAFF. The rearrangement links TRBV5-4 to TRBJ1-1; a weak D match, TRBD1 (5 bases). The CDR3 spans 15 residues. The V gene's germline CDR1 is SGHNT and CDR2 YYREEE (reference sequence). Trimming stripped 4 bases from V and 0 bases from J, with 13 bases between.

The J gene is TRBJ2-1, the V gene TRBV9; TRBD2 matches 9 bases. This CDR3 has 14 residues. The V gene end was trimmed by 6 bases and the J gene end by 4 bases; junction bases not matched to a gene: 5. Germline V gene data show CDR1 as SGDLS and CDR2 as YYNGEE. The chain's CDR3 is CASKEAGGYNEQFF. CDR3 bases: TGTGCCAGCAAAGAAGCGGGAGGATACAATGAGCAGTTCTTC. Drawing the rest from reference TRBV9 and TRBJ2-1, the complete variable domain is DSGVTQTPKHLITATGQRVTLRCSPRSGDLSVYWYQQSLDQGLQFLIQYYNGEERAKGNILERFSAQQFPDLHSELNLSSLELGDSALYFCASKEAGGYNEQFFGPGTRLTVL.

This clone was recorded only once. V is TRBV6-6 and J is TRBJ1-1; no clear D. CDR1 is MNHNY and CDR2 is SVGAGI in the germline V gene (reference sequence). The ends were cut back, 0 bases at V and 4 bases at J, with 9 bases in the middle. The CDR3 is 14 amino acids. CDR3: CASSYSVGSTEAFF. The CDR3 nucleotides are TGTGCCAGCAGTTACTCTGTCGGTTCCACTGAAGCTTTCTTT.

CDR3 in DNA: TGTGCCAGCAGCTTCGCTAGCGGGAGAGGGACCGGGGAGCTGTTTTTT. This sequence encodes CASSFASGRGTGELFF. This sequence joins TRBV11-3 and TRBJ2-2, with 10 nucleotides matching TRBD2. CDR1 is SGHNT, CDR2 YENEEA, per germline. The CDR3 contains 16 residues. The ends lost 3 bases at V and 5 bases at J; junction bases unmatched: 6.

The genes are TRBV15 and TRBJ1-6; D is ambiguous. V was shortened by 0 bases and J by 3 bases, with 9 bases between the two germline ends. CDR1 and CDR2 (germline): LNHNV, YYDKDF (reference sequence). The CDR3 is 16 amino acids. This CDR3 is CATSRDGGFYNSPLHF. In DNA form, the CDR3 reads TGTGCCACCAGCAGAGATGGAGGGTTCTATAATTCACCCCTCCACTTT.

The chain combines TRBV6-5 with TRBJ1-2; weak D call: TRBD1 (5 bases). This CDR3 has 13 residues. Germline V gene data show CDR1 as MNHEY and CDR2 as SVGAGI. Trimming shortened V by 0 bases and J by 4 bases, and 6 bases separated the two germline ends. In nucleotides, the CDR3 is TGTGCCAGCAGTTACTCGGGGGGCTATGGCTACACCTTC. Translating it yields CASSYSGGYGYTF.

This chain joins TRBV7-8 and TRBJ2-5; a weak D match, TRBD1 (5 bases). Trimming stripped 4 bases from V and 3 bases from J, with 15 bases between. The CDR3 loop spans 15 amino acids. Germline CDR1 reads SGHVS; CDR2 reads FQNEAQ. The CDR3 spells CASSYRGLGEETQYF. CDR3 nucleotides: TGTGCCAGCAGCTATAGGGGATTAGGTGAAGAGACCCAGTACTTC.

The CDR3 region is CASSLTPGFVEQFF. DNA for the CDR3: TGCGCCAGCAGCCTCACCCCAGGGTTCGTTGAGCAGTTCTTC. The rearrangement joins TRBV5-1 to TRBJ2-1, with a tentative D call TRBD1 (5 bases). Looked up from germline, CDR1 is SGHRS and CDR2 is YFSETQ. The V end lost 4 bases, the J end lost 9 bases, and 17 bases lay between the germline ends. CDR3 size: 14 residues.

This clone was detected only a few times. The CDR3, as DNA: TGCGCCAGCAGCCAAGTGGCAGGGACTGAAGCTTTCTTT. This gives the protein CASSQVAGTEAFF. The chain is built from TRBV4-1 and TRBJ1-1, with D maybe TRBD1 (5 bases). The CDR3 length is 13 residues. Germline-derived CDR1 and CDR2 are MGHRA and YSYEKL. The ends were cut back, 1 base at V and 5 bases at J, with 8 bases in the middle.

The J gene is TRBJ2-5, the V gene TRBV15, with D possibly TRBD1 on 5 matching bases. The CDR3 has 17 amino acids. Per the germline V gene, CDR1 is LNHNV and CDR2 is YYDKDF (reference sequence). The V end was cut by 2 bases, the J end by 4 bases, with 20 bases between. This chain's CDR3 is CATSRPPGQGGGETQYF. The CDR3 region has the DNA TGTGCCACCAGCAGACCCCCGGGCCAGGGCGGCGGAGAGACCCAGTACTTC.

This clone is a singleton in its sample. The chain combines TRBV5-1 with TRBJ2-2; 8 positions agree with TRBD2. Germline CDR1 reads SGHRS; CDR2 reads YFSETQ. CDR3 size: 14 residues. V lost 6 bases to trimming and J lost 1 base; unmatched junction nucleotides: 2. In DNA form, the CDR3 reads TGCGCCAGCAAGACTAGCGAGAACACCGGGGAGCTGTTTTTT. This encodes CASKTSENTGELFF.

The J gene is TRBJ1-5, the V gene TRBV19; weak D call: TRBD1 (6 bases). Germline lookup yields CDR1 LNHDA and CDR2 SQIVND (reference sequence). With 5 bases removed from V and 3 bases from J, the gap between germline ends came to 14 bases. CDR3 length equals 15 residues. CDR3 region: CASSARGGFNQPQHF. DNA of the CDR3: TGTGCCAGTAGTGCCAGAGGGGGTTTCAATCAGCCCCAGCATTTT.

The chain uses TRBV15 and TRBJ2-7, with a tentative D call TRBD2 (5 bases). V was shortened by 9 bases and J by 2 bases, with 17 bases between the two germline ends. The germline V gene encodes CDR1 LNHNV and CDR2 YYDKDF (reference sequence). There are 14 residues in the CDR3. CDR3 region: CATSSHGNPYEQYF. The CDR3 DNA reads as TGTGCCACGTCATCACACGGGAATCCCTACGAGCAGTACTTC.

This chain connects TRBV18 to TRBJ2-5; no clear D. Trimming cost V 0 bases and J 3 bases, with 5 bases left between them. Germline assignment: CDR1 KGHSH and CDR2 LQKENI. The CDR3 covers 13 residues. The CDR3 spells CASSPPSEETQYF. CDR3 bases: TGTGCCAGCTCACCACCGTCGGAAGAGACCCAGTACTTC.